This T cell receptor (beta chain) was captured by sequencing in a study of T-cell reconstitution after alpha-beta-depleted transplantation in children. The CDR3 extends over 13 amino acids. This sample's TCRbeta library carried unique molecular identifier barcodes. MiXCR was run by TCRdb on the PCR reads, yielding one entry per CDR3 protein. The repertoire holds around 380,000 distinct CDR3 sequences, with about 11% as singletons. This chain links TRBV21-1 with TRBJ2-5. TRBV21-1 is marked as a pseudogene. Sequencing used PBMCs from the stem cell graft donor, obtained from the stem cell graft. This sequence was found in a human donor who donated a stem cell graft to a child with acute myeloid leukemia. The CDR3 loop is CASKRTNQETQYF. DNA for the CDR3: TGTGCCAGCAAAAGGACCAACCAAGAGACCCAGTACTTC.